The 8 T cell receptor beta chains below come from one sample, sequenced in a study of OX40 agonist ivuxolimab in advanced cancers. The library was generated by the immunoSEQ multiplex PCR assay. Imported from immuneACCESS, the table was reduced by TCRdb to in-frame sequences with V and J called. These copies leave out some clones; in studies compared against another copy, an unresolved V gene accounts for under half, and the cause of the remainder is not known. The sample yields 98,000 or so clones; 91% were counted once. Of the sample, under 0.85% falls within the top ten clones. Specimen: CD4+ or CD8+ T cells sorted from blood, collected in a trial of the OX40 agonist ivuxolimab. These receptors were obtained from an adult with an advanced solid tumor such as melanoma, head and neck, liver or kidney cancer.

J is TRBJ1-1 and V is TRBV10-3; 7 bases fit TRBD1. Germline CDR1 is ENHRY and CDR2 is SYGVKD. The junction had 12 bases not matched to a gene; V was cut back by 7 bases and J by 4 bases. The CDR3 totals 15 residues. The CDR3 spells CAITRQGGWGTEAFF. In nucleotides, the CDR3 is TGTGCCATCACTAGACAGGGAGGTTGGGGCACTGAAGCTTTCTTT.

V and J are TRBV7-9 and TRBJ2-1, with D uncertain. V was pared by 2 bases and J by 0 bases, with 11 bases between. Germline V CDR1 and CDR2: SEHNR, FQNEAQ (reference sequence). This CDR3 is built from 16 residues. CDR3 in amino acids: CASSLFSLSSYNEQFF. The CDR3 region has the DNA TGTGCCAGCAGCTTATTTTCCCTCTCCTCCTACAATGAGCAGTTCTTC.

This sequence joins TRBV30 and TRBJ2-7; 7 bases match TRBD1. The CDR3 contains 13 residues. Germline CDR1 reads GTSNPN; CDR2 reads SVGIG (reference sequence). V was clipped by 3 bases and J by 3 bases; unmatched bases: 5. The CDR3 nucleotides are TGTGCCTGGAGGGTGGGACAGAGCTACGAGCAGTACTTC. Encoded protein: CAWRVGQSYEQYF.

This clone was seen once. The chain employs TRBV5-1 and TRBJ2-7; 8 positions agree with TRBD1. Trimming took 3 bases from V and 4 from J; bases not matched to a gene: 6. The CDR3 runs 14 residues. Germline assignment: CDR1 SGHRS and CDR2 YFSETQ. CDR3 sequence reads: CASSSPGGKYEQYF. CDR3 nucleotide sequence: TGCGCCAGCAGCTCCCCAGGGGGCAAATACGAGCAGTACTTC.

The rearrangement joins TRBV23-1 to TRBJ1-2; unclear D gene. TRBV23-1 is classed as an ORF, of uncertain function. The CDR3 totals 12 residues. With 3 bases removed from V and 4 bases from J, the gap between germline ends came to 6 bases. This CDR3 is CASSQVLYGYTF. CDR3 sequence (DNA): TGCGCCAGCAGTCAGGTCCTCTATGGCTACACCTTC.

The V and J genes are TRBV10-3 and TRBJ1-5; TRBD1 aligns across 9 bases. There are 14 residues in the CDR3. Trimming at V came to 3 bases and at J to 4 bases, leaving 1 base not matched to a gene. CDR1 and CDR2 (germline): ENHRY, SYGVKD. The CDR3 loop is CAISEDRGNQPQHF. As DNA, the CDR3 is TGTGCCATCAGTGAAGACAGGGGGAATCAGCCCCAGCATTTT.

This chain uses TRBV2 with TRBJ1-6, with 8 bases that match TRBD1. Looked up from germline, CDR1 is SNHLY and CDR2 is FYNNEI. The CDR3 has 14 residues. J was trimmed by 5 bases and V by 8 bases; bases with no gene match: 5. CDR3 residues: CASQPGGNNSPLHF. The CDR3 DNA sequence: TGTGCCAGCCAACCAGGGGGCAATAATTCACCCCTCCACTTT.

This rearrangement joins TRBV11-2 to TRBJ2-1, with 10 bases lining up with TRBD2. Germline V gives CDR1 SGHAT, CDR2 FQNNGV. V dropped 6 bases and J dropped 4; count of bases not matched to a gene: 12. The CDR3 contains 17 residues. CDR3: CASSRHPIAGGYNEQFF. Here the CDR3 DNA reads TGTGCCAGCAGTCGTCACCCTATAGCGGGAGGTTACAATGAGCAGTTCTTC.